These 3 T cell receptor beta chains came from one sample sequenced in a study of Graves' ophthalmopathy and Graves' hyperthyroidism. Amplifying from RNA transcripts, the study obtained TCR beta CDR3 regions. HTBI primers served in a first-round RT-PCR, which a second-round multiplex PCR followed. TCRdb reprocessed the multiplex PCR reads with MiXCR, giving one entry per CDR3 protein. The table has about 640,000 distinct CDR3 sequences, 35% to 50% seen once; the top ten hold 3.3%. Sequenced sample: peripheral blood. Source of these receptors: an adult man with Graves' ophthalmopathy.

The rearrangement uses TRBV29-1 and TRBJ1-3, with D maybe TRBD1 (6 bases). V shed 6 bases and J shed 8 bases, with 14 bases lying between them. The CDR3 sequence is 12 residues long. Germline values: CDR1 SQVTM, CDR2 ANQGSEA. CDR3 sequence (DNA): TGCAGCGTCCTTGACAGGAGCTACACCATATATTTT. Amino acid sequence: CSVLDRSYTIYF.

At least ten counts were recorded for this clonotype. The chain is built from TRBV12-3 or TRBV12-4 and TRBJ1-5, with TRBD1 matching 9 bases. V gave up 3 bases and J gave up 6 bases; unmatched junction bases: 9. The CDR3 extends over 16 amino acids. The CDR3 reads CASSFSGTGLAQPQHF. CDR3 DNA: TGTGCCAGCAGTTTTTCCGGGACAGGGTTGGCTCAGCCCCAGCATTTT.

About this clonotype: Possible read error: a much larger clone is one base away. This chain links TRBV12-3 or TRBV12-4 with TRBJ1-2, with a tentative D call TRBD1 (6 bases). This CDR3 is built from 15 residues. V lost 5 bases to trimming and J lost 4 bases, with 17 bases between them. The CDR3 reads CASSGCRGTSYGYTF. CDR3 in DNA: TGTGCCAGCAGTGGATGCAGGGGAACCAGCTATGGCTACACCTTC.